The rows below give T cell receptor beta chains drawn from one sample of a study of CD8+ T cells in alopecia areata. TCRdb's copy holds only in-frame clones and misses some; the assay was immunoSEQ multiplex PCR. The sample shows about 200,000 clones, 60% of them seen only once. The input for sequencing was CD4+ T cells sorted from blood, taken at week 4, from a patient treated with tofacitinib. The source is a human donor with alopecia areata. The CDR3 runs from the conserved cysteine through the conserved F or W. D genes are given only for firm matches. The listing skips clone size in some rows; elsewhere it reads once, few, many or a size class.

TRBJ2-1 . few TRBV11-2 TGTGCCAGCAGCTTAAGCTGGGGAAGCTCCTACAATGAGCAGTTCTTC CASSLSWGSSYNEQFF
TRBJ2-3 TRBD2 few TRBV7-9 TGTGCCAGCAGCTTCGGAGCGGGGGGCACCACAGATACGCAGTATTTT CASSFGAGGTTDTQYF
TRBJ2-4 . few TRBV29-1 TGCAGCGTTGCTGGGTTAGCCAAAAACATTCAGTACTTC CSVAGLAKNIQYF
TRBJ2-5 . . TRBV2 TGTGCCAGCACGGGGCCGGGGACCCAGTACTTC CASTGPGTQYF
TRBJ2-5 . . TRBV29-1 TGCAGCGTTGAATCCTTTTCAGGGAAAGAGACCCAGTACTTC CSVESFSGKETQYF
TRBJ2-1 . . TRBV29-1 TGCAGCGCCGACCGATACAATGAGCAGTTCTTC CSADRYNEQFF
TRBJ2-5 . . TRBV2 TGTGCCAGCAGTGATACAGGGCGTGTCGAGACCCAGTACTTC CASSDTGRVETQYF
TRBJ2-7 . . TRBV5-6 TGTGCCAGCAGCTCTAGAGTTAGGAGCTCCTACGAGCAGTACTTC CASSSRVRSSYEQYF
TRBJ1-4 . few TRBV7-2 TGTGCCAGCAACCTGGACGGCTATAATGAAAAACTGTTTTTT CASNLDGYNEKLFF
TRBJ1-2 . . TRBV29-1 TGCAGCGTTGAGGGCCAGGGGCCCCTCTATGGCTACACCTTC CSVEGQGPLYGYTF
TRBJ2-5 . . TRBV30 TGTGCCTGGAGTGTACTAGCCCAGGAGACCCAGTACTTC CAWSVLAQETQYF
TRBJ2-3 . once TRBV9 TGTGCCAGCAGCGTAGCCCCAACGTCCACAGATACGCAGTATTTT CASSVAPTSTDTQYF
TRBJ1-5 TRBD1 . TRBV30 TGTGCCTGGAGTGTACAGGGGGCGGGTCAGCCCCAGCATTTT CAWSVQGAGQPQHF
TRBJ2-1 TRBD1 . TRBV28 TGTGCCAGCAGAAAGGGACAGGGCGTACTACAAAAGCAGTTCTTC CASRKGQGVLQKQFF
TRBJ2-7 . . TRBV6-5 TGTGCCAGCAGTTACGGAGGCTCCTACGAGCAGTACTTC CASSYGGSYEQYF
TRBJ2-3 TRBD1 once TRBV4-1 TGCGCCAGCAGCCTCACCGGGGCAGGGGGCAAGGATACGCAGTATTTT CASSLTGAGGKDTQYF
TRBJ1-1 TRBD1 . TRBV29-1 TGCAGCGTTAAGACAGGGGGAATCCCTGAAGCTTTCTTT CSVKTGGIPEAFF
TRBJ1-3 . few TRBV29-1 TGCAGCGTTCAACCTAAGAGCTCTGGAAACACCATATATTTT CSVQPKSSGNTIYF
TRBJ2-5 . . TRBV30 TGTGCCTGGAGTACTAGCGAGACCCAGTACTTC CAWSTSETQYF
TRBJ2-3 . . TRBV30 TGTGCCTGGAGTGTACAAGGCGATACGCAGTATTTT CAWSVQGDTQYF
TRBJ2-3 TRBD2 . TRBV7-9 TGTGCCAGCAGCGGCGAGCGGGGGACGTCATTGGCGCCGCAGTATTTT CASSGERGTSLAPQYF
TRBJ2-3 . . TRBV10-3 TGTGCCATCAGTGGGGACACAGATACGCAGTATTTT CAISGDTDTQYF
TRBJ2-3 TRBD2 . TRBV5-1 TGCGCCAGCAGGATGGAGGGAGGGGATACGCAGTATTTT CASRMEGGDTQYF
TRBJ2-7 TRBD1 . TRBV2 TGTGCCAGCAGTCCCACGGGACAGGGGTTGCGCGAGCAGTACTTC CASSPTGQGLREQYF
TRBJ1-2 . . TRBV30 TGTGCCTGGATAGCAGGGCTTAACTATGGCTACACCTTC CAWIAGLNYGYTF
TRBJ2-5 . once TRBV7-2 TGTGCCAGCAGCTTAAGTGGAGACCAAGAGACCCAGTACTTC CASSLSGDQETQYF
TRBJ1-2 TRBD1 . TRBV18 TGTGCCAGCTCACCCCAGGGGGACTATGGCTACACCTTC CASSPQGDYGYTF
TRBJ2-3 TRBD1 . TRBV4-3 TGCGCCAGTAGTCACAGGACAGGGGGCAAGGATACGCAGTATTTT CASSHRTGGKDTQYF
TRBJ2-2 . . TRBV5-1 TGCGCCAGCAGCCCGACAGGACCCGCCAACACCGGGGAGCTGTTTTTT CASSPTGPANTGELFF
TRBJ1-6 . . TRBV5-6 TGTGCCAGCAGCTTGGAGAGGGATAATTCACCCCTCCACTTT CASSLERDNSPLHF
TRBJ1-2 . . TRBV9 TGTGCCAGCAGCCCAGACAGAAACTATGGCTACACCTTC CASSPDRNYGYTF
TRBJ1-2 . few TRBV29-1 TGCAGCGTTGCGGCAGGGTCCTATGGCTACACCTTC CSVAAGSYGYTF
TRBJ1-4 . few TRBV5-6 TGTGCCAGCTCGCGAGAAGCTAATGAAAAACTGTTTTTT CASSREANEKLFF
TRBJ2-6 . . TRBV2 TGTGCCAGCAAAGGGTTGAGAGGGGCCAACGTCCTGACTTTC CASKGLRGANVLTF
TRBJ1-1 TRBD1 . TRBV5-1 TGCGCCAGCAGCTTGGTGGGGACAGGCCTGAACACTGAAGCTTTCTTT CASSLVGTGLNTEAFF
TRBJ1-5 TRBD1 . TRBV27 TGTGCCAGCAGCTCCTCGGGGGACAGGGAATATCAGCCCCAGCATTTT CASSSSGDREYQPQHF
TRBJ1-4 . few TRBV5-4 TGTGCCAGCAGCTTGGAGTCTTCGGCTAATGAAAAACTGTTTTTT CASSLESSANEKLFF
TRBJ1-1 . . TRBV25-1 TGTGCCAGCAGGAGACCTGGGAGGGAAGGGTACACTGAAGCTTTCTTT CASRRPGREGYTEAFF
TRBJ1-1 TRBD1 . TRBV29-1 TGCAGCGTTGCGAGACAGGGGAACACTGAAGCTTTCTTT CSVARQGNTEAFF